These 5 T cell receptor beta chains originate from one sample sequenced in a study of blood T cell repertoires in COVID-19. Clones were sequenced by immunoSEQ multiplex PCR, and TCRdb holds only the in-frame ones, with some missing. The table has roughly 200,000 clones, 80% to 90% seen once; the top ten hold 9.5% to 13%. Sequenced sample: peripheral blood. These receptors were obtained from a human donor with active or convalescent COVID-19. The donor label of this sample is uncertain.

This clone was seen at least ten times. Other DNA sequences from this sample encode an identical CDR3 as well. V is TRBV5-1 and J is TRBJ2-7; the match to TRBD1 covers 11 bases. The length of the CDR3 is 16 residues. CDR1 and CDR2 (germline): SGHRS, YFSETQ. J lost 3 bases, V lost 0 bases, and 5 bases had no gene match. The CDR3 DNA reads TGCGCCAGCAGCTTGGCGCCAGGGACAGGGGGCTACGAGCAGTACTTC. The encoded protein is CASSLAPGTGGYEQYF.

This chain links TRBV7-3 with TRBJ1-1; perhaps TRBD1 as D (6 bases). V lost 4 bases, J lost 4 bases, and 19 bases lay in between. CDR1 SGHTA and CDR2 FQGTGA come from the germline V gene. The CDR3 totals 16 residues. The CDR3 region has the DNA TGTGCCAGCAGCTCCACAGCTCCTATCAGGGGCACTGAAGCTTTCTTT. Protein sequence: CASSSTAPIRGTEAFF. The whole variable domain, remainder taken from reference TRBV7-3 and TRBJ1-1, is GAGVSQTPSNKVTEKGKYVELRCDPISGHTALYWYRQSLGQGPEFLIYFQGTGAADDSGLPNDRFFAVRPEGSVSTLKIQRTERGDSAVYLCASSSTAPIRGTEAFFGQGTRLTVV.

This chain uses TRBV24-1 with TRBJ2-1; TRBD2 aligns across 9 bases. CDR1 is KGHDR and CDR2 is SFDVKD in the germline V gene. The CDR3 loop spans 16 amino acids. Germline trimming cut 4 bases from V and 6 bases from J; bases unmatched to any gene: 9. The CDR3 region is CATSDRTSESSNEQFF. The DNA of the CDR3 is TGTGCCACCAGTGACCGGACTAGCGAGTCGAGCAATGAGCAGTTCTTC.

The DNA for the CDR3 is TGTGCCAGTAGTCCCAGACCGCCAGGGGGGAACACTGAAGCTTTCTTT. This encodes CASSPRPPGGNTEAFF. This rearrangement joins TRBV19 to TRBJ1-1; 7 bases match TRBD1. Per germline, CDR1 LNHDA and CDR2 SQIVND (reference sequence). V shed 5 bases and J 1 base; nucleotides not matched to a gene: 10. The CDR3 covers 16 residues.

The rearrangement links TRBV5-4 to TRBJ2-3; 7 nucleotides align to TRBD1. The trim removed 1 base at V and 3 bases at J, leaving 11 bases unmatched. CDR1 is SGHNT, CDR2 YYREEE, per germline (reference sequence). The CDR3 consists of 17 residues. CDR3 region: CASSLMAGTVATDTQYF. The CDR3 nucleotides are TGTGCCAGCAGCTTGATGGCCGGGACAGTGGCGACAGATACGCAGTATTTT.